The 20 T cell receptor beta chains below were found in one sample sequenced in a study of T cells in Graves' hyperthyroidism and ophthalmopathy. RNA transcripts were the template for amplifying TCR beta CDR3 regions. RT-PCR in the first round (using the HTBI primer set) targeted the TCR CDR3. TCRdb ran MiXCR on the multiplex PCR reads and lists one entry per CDR3 protein. The table has more than 500,000 distinct CDR3 sequences, about half seen once; the top ten hold under 20%. Input material: peripheral blood or thyroid tissue (not recorded which). The receptors originated from an adult woman with Graves' disease, either hyperthyroidism or ophthalmopathy (not recorded which).

The CDR3 DNA sequence: TGTGCCAGCTCTACTAGCGGGAGCGTCTACGAGCAGTACTTC. This sequence encodes CASSTSGSVYEQYF. V is TRBV18 and J is TRBJ2-7, with 11 bases identical to TRBD2. Germline V gives CDR1 KGHSH, CDR2 LQKENI. V shed 6 bases, J shed 3 bases, and the junction held 4 bases outside the gene matches. The CDR3 consists of 14 residues.

This chain links TRBV10-3 with TRBJ2-7, with TRBD1 as a possible D gene (6 bases). The CDR3 has 13 amino acids. The ends were cut back, 10 bases at V and 7 bases at J, with 20 bases in the middle. CDR1 is ENHRY, CDR2 SYGVKD, per germline. CDR3 in DNA: TGTGCCACCCGGGACATCAAAATCCCGGAGCAGTACTTC. This sequence encodes CATRDIKIPEQYF.

J is TRBJ1-5 and V is TRBV15, with 7 bases lining up with TRBD1. The germline V gene encodes CDR1 LNHNV and CDR2 YYDKDF (reference sequence). The CDR3 length is 15 residues. V dropped 9 bases and J dropped 6; count of bases not matched to a gene: 14. CDR3 DNA: TGTGCCACAAGGTCCGGGACAGCATTCGGTCAGCCCCAGCATTTT. It yields the protein CATRSGTAFGQPQHF.

This clonotype was recorded at least ten times. This chain links TRBV20-1 with TRBJ2-5, with TRBD2 identical over 7 bases. V was pared by 8 bases and J by 2 bases, with 14 bases of the junction left unmatched. This CDR3 region has 15 residues. The germline CDR1 and CDR2 sequences are DFQATT and SNEGSKA (reference sequence). The CDR3 nucleotides are TGCAGTACCGCCACTGGTAGCGGGTCTCAAGAGACCCAGTACTTC. Its translation: CSTATGSGSQETQYF.

A remark on this clonotype: This likely comes from a read error, as the CDR3 has no conserved phenylalanine or tryptophan at its end. The DNA is omitted, as the CDR3 cannot be located on it reliably, and the CDR3 follows TCRdb's listing. The CDR3 spells CASSLSARVY. This sequence joins TRBV7-2 and TRBJ1-1; the table names TRBD1, a call not compared with the DNA. Per germline, CDR1 SGHTA and CDR2 FQGNSA. Inclusive of both ends, the CDR3 amounts to 10 amino acids.

V is TRBV13 and J is TRBJ2-7, with 8 bases lining up with TRBD1. The CDR3 is 14 residues long. Germline loops: CDR1 PRHDT, CDR2 FYEKMQ (reference sequence). The V and J ends lost 4 bases and 3 bases, in that order; junction bases with no gene match: 5. CDR3 protein: CASSSLGQGYEQYF. CDR3 DNA sequence: TGTGCCAGCAGCTCCCTCGGACAGGGCTACGAGCAGTACTTC. Together with reference TRBV13 and TRBJ2-7, the CDR3 gives the full variable domain: AAGVIQSPRHLIKEKRETATLKCYPIPRHDTVYWYQQGPGQDPQFLISFYEKMQSDKGSIPDRFSAQQFSDYHSELNMSSLELGDSALYFCASSSLGQGYEQYFGPGTRLTVT.

This clonotype appeared many times. The J gene is TRBJ1-1, the V gene TRBV5-5, with D uncertain. Looked up from germline, CDR1 is SGHKS and CDR2 is YYEKEE (reference sequence). This CDR3 is 13 amino acids long. The V gene lost 0 bases and the J gene lost 10 bases, with 13 bases spanning the gap. CDR3 protein: CASSLGGPDRAFF. For the CDR3, the DNA is TGTGCCAGCAGCTTGGGTGGTCCTGACCGAGCTTTCTTT. Complete variable domain (other parts from reference TRBV5-5 and TRBJ1-1): DAGVTQSPTHLIKTRGQQVTLRCSPISGHKSVSWYQQVLGQGPQFIFQYYEKEERGRGNFPDRFSARQFPNYSSELNVNALLLGDSALYLCASSLGGPDRAFFGQGTRLTVV.

This clonotype was counted between two and nine times. The V and J genes are TRBV29-1 and TRBJ2-5; D may correspond to TRBD1 or TRBD2 (5 bases each). This CDR3 is 13 amino acids long. With 6 bases removed from V and 1 base from J, the gap between germline ends came to 12 bases. Looked up from germline, CDR1 is SQVTM and CDR2 is ANQGSEA. The CDR3 DNA follows: TGCAGCGTGTCCGGGACGGCCCAAGAGACCCAGTACTTC. This sequence encodes CSVSGTAQETQYF.

This clonotype came up many times. At one end, the junction sequence differs from germline, possibly due to a read error. J is TRBJ1-1 and V is TRBV12-3 or TRBV12-4; 9 bases align to TRBD1. The CDR3 sequence is 15 residues long. CDR3 amino acids: CASSLAGQGNTEAFF. CDR3 coding DNA: TGCGCCAGCAGCTTGGCGGGACAGGGGAACACTGAAGCTTTCTTT.

On this clonotype itself: Sequence at one end of the junction differs from germline and may be a read error. V and J are TRBV5-1 and TRBJ2-2, with D unclear. This CDR3 is 14 amino acids long. CDR1 is SGHRS, CDR2 YFSETQ, per germline. CDR3 region: CASRLLRTAGELFF. The CDR3, as DNA: TGCGCCAGCAGGCTGCTTAGGACGGCCGGAGAGCTGTTTTTT.

This clonotype has at least ten counts. The CDR3 is CASRARQGESLNGELFF. The CDR3 coding sequence is TGTGCCAGCAGAGCGAGACAGGGGGAGTCCTTAAACGGGGAGCTGTTTTTT. The rearrangement joins TRBV7-9 to TRBJ2-2; 9 bases line up with TRBD1. J lost 7 bases, V lost 6 bases, and 15 bases had no gene match. Germline CDR1 is SEHNR and CDR2 is FQNEAQ (reference sequence). The CDR3 runs 17 residues.

This clonotype appeared a few times. This sequence joins TRBV10-1 and TRBJ2-7; D may be TRBD1 or TRBD2 (5 bases each). This CDR3 comprises 13 residues. Germline assignment: CDR1 WNHNN and CDR2 SYGVQD (reference sequence). V dropped 7 bases and J dropped 6 bases, with 16 bases sitting between them. The CDR3 protein is CASTSGQGTEQYF. CDR3 nucleotide sequence: TGCGCCAGCACTTCGGGGCAGGGCACCGAGCAGTACTTC.

This clonotype was counted ten times or more. The chain links TRBV7-9 to TRBJ1-2; 9 bases fit TRBD1. CDR1 and CDR2 from the germline V gene are SEHNR and FQNEAQ (reference sequence). Losses at the gene ends were 3 bases for V and 4 bases for J; bases not matched to a gene: 9. This CDR3 has 16 amino acids. DNA of the CDR3: TGTGCCAGCAGCTTGACCCGGGACAGGGAAGGCTATGGCTACACCTTC. The encoded protein is CASSLTRDREGYGYTF.

The genes are TRBV19 and TRBJ1-2; tentative D call: TRBD1 (6 bases). Germline V CDR1 and CDR2: LNHDA, SQIVND (reference sequence). This CDR3 spans 13 amino acids. The ends were cut back, 8 bases at V and 5 bases at J, with 15 bases in the middle. The CDR3 sequence: CASDGQGNYGYTF. The CDR3 coding sequence is TGTGCCAGTGACGGTCAGGGGAATTATGGCTACACCTTC.

This clonotype has a count of ten or more. The chain combines TRBV6-1 with TRBJ2-7, with 13 bases matching TRBD2. CDR3 length: 15 amino acids. V was pared by 1 base and J by 4 bases, with 1 base of the junction left unmatched. Germline CDR1 MNHNS, CDR2 SASEGT. DNA of the CDR3: TGTGCCAGCAGTGAAGGGACTAGCGGGAGTTACGAGCAGTACTTC. Amino acids: CASSEGTSGSYEQYF.

This clonotype was seen at least ten times. V usage is TRBV2 and J usage is TRBJ2-5; TRBD2 agrees at 7 bases. Germline V gene sequence: CDR1 SNHLY, CDR2 FYNNEI. This CDR3 region has 16 residues. V gave up 5 bases and J gave up 4 bases; unmatched junction bases: 13. The CDR3 nucleotides are TGTGCCAGCAGTCGGGGGGACCTCCTGGATAGAGAGACCCAGTACTTC. Its translation: CASSRGDLLDRETQYF.

In DNA, the CDR3 is TGTGCCACCAGCAGAGACCCAACAATGTTCCCTAGCACAGTGCCCCAGCATTTT. It codes for CATSRDPTMFPSTVPQHF. The chain employs TRBV15 and TRBJ1-5; D is ambiguous. This CDR3 region has 18 residues. Per germline, CDR1 LNHNV and CDR2 YYDKDF (reference sequence). V was clipped by 0 bases and J by 9 bases, with 24 bases between them. Full variable domain (missing parts from reference TRBV15 and TRBJ1-5): DAMVIQNPRYQVTQFGKPVTLSCSQTLNHNVMYWYQQKSSQAPKLLFHYYDKDFNNEADTPDNFQSRRPNTSFCFLDIRSPGLGDTAMYLCATSRDPTMFPSTVPQHFGDGTRLSIL.

This chain joins TRBV20-1 and TRBJ1-6; 7 bases align to TRBD1. CDR3 length: 14 amino acids. The V and J ends lost 5 bases and 8 bases, in that order; junction bases with no gene match: 9. The germline CDR1 and CDR2 sequences are DFQATT and SNEGSKA (reference sequence). CDR3 amino acids: CSALVQGTYSPLHF. As DNA, the CDR3 is TGCAGTGCTCTTGTACAGGGGACATATTCACCCCTCCACTTT.

Ten or more counts support this clonotype. The chain employs TRBV5-6 and TRBJ1-2, with TRBD1 identical over 7 bases. This CDR3 comprises 14 residues. Trimming removed 0 bases from V and 8 bases from J; junction bases left unmatched: 7. Per the germline V gene, CDR1 is SGHDT and CDR2 is YYEEEE. This CDR3 is CASSLDRGVGGYTF. The DNA for the CDR3 is TGTGCCAGCAGCTTGGACAGGGGAGTAGGAGGCTACACCTTC.

This clonotype occurred a few times. The V and J genes are TRBV7-9 and TRBJ2-7; D is possibly TRBD1 (6 bases). CDR1 and CDR2 (germline): SEHNR, FQNEAQ (reference sequence). The CDR3 totals 15 residues. The V end lost 4 bases, the J end lost 4 bases, and 17 bases lay between the germline ends. CDR3 DNA: TGTGCCAGCAGCTCCTATCAGGGGCGCGGTTACGAGCAGTACTTC. Translating gives CASSSYQGRGYEQYF.